Sequencing of this T cell receptor beta chain was carried out in a study of blood T cell repertoires in COVID-19. Those enrolled in Seattle joined during active infection and were followed longitudinally afterward. In the study's own analysis: Reference gene primer amplification gave nucleated cell count estimates. The protocol was immunoSEQ multiplex PCR, while the TCRdb copy is restricted to in-frame clones and leaves out a portion. V, J and clone size are taken as reported in that table, and D and trimming were inferred from the DNA itself. The sample carries 120,000 to 150,000 clones, around 85% recorded once. CDR3 length: 12 amino acids. Germline lookup yields CDR1 LGHDT and CDR2 YNNKEL (reference sequence). Deletions cut 0 bases from V and 5 bases from J, with 5 bases between.

Sequencing was done on a sample of peripheral blood. The sequence was collected from a woman aged 55-69 years with COVID-19, enrolled during active disease. The V and J genes are TRBV3-1 (or the pseudogene TRBV3-2) and TRBJ2-7; no clear D gene. The CDR3 coding sequence is TGTGCCAGCAGCCAAGAAGGAGACGAGCAGTACTTC. It yields the protein CASSQEGDEQYF.